This T cell receptor beta chain comes out of a study of Graves' ophthalmopathy and Graves' hyperthyroidism. Overall study context: Stable hyperthyroid donors showed no ophthalmopathy during 18 months follow-up. General study points: Ophthalmopathy progression prediction by the model yielded a sensitivity of 60% to 71% and a specificity of just over 72%.

V dropped 3 bases and J dropped 3 bases, with 13 bases sitting between them. The CDR3 is made up of 14 amino acids. Germline V lookup: CDR1 SGHRS, CDR2 YFSETQ. Ages of hyperthyroidism patients ran from 18 to 65, and their diagnoses were new, under 2 months' duration. Diagnosis was based on clinical symptoms, serum thyroxine, TRAb, thyroid ultrasound and orbital computed tomography. Many counts were recorded for this clonotype. The antigen is unknown. Researchers took RNA transcripts and amplified TCR beta CDR3 regions from them. First-round RT-PCR relied on HTBI primers, and a second-round multiplex PCR came next. Each CDR3 protein gets one entry after TCRdb re-called the multiplex PCR reads with MiXCR. The sample has 1 million to 1.3 million distinct CDR3 sequences, less than 45% seen once.

The J gene is TRBJ2-7, the V gene TRBV5-1; D possibly corresponds to TRBD2 (6 bases). The clonotype comes from an adult man with Graves' hyperthyroidism. The sample was peripheral blood or thyroid tissue (not recorded which). CDR3 sequence: CASSWRGPNYEQYF. As DNA, the CDR3 is TGCGCCAGCAGCTGGAGGGGACCGAACTACGAGCAGTACTTC.